These 19 T cell receptor beta chains were all obtained from the same sample, sequenced in a study of blood T cell repertoires in COVID-19. Libraries were prepared by immunoSEQ multiplex PCR; TCRdb keeps only in-frame clonotypes and omits some of them. The profile covers under 500,000 clones, with roughly nine tenths appearing a single time and 1.1% taken by the ten largest. The sequenced sample consisted of PBMCs or T cells enriched from blood (not recorded which). These receptors all stem from a man aged 25 to 40 who had recovered from COVID-19.

V and J are TRBV25-1 and TRBJ2-2, with 12 bases lining up with TRBD2. CDR1 is MGHDK, CDR2 SYGVNS, per germline. The J segment lost 6 bases and the V segment lost 5 bases, leaving 7 bases of the junction unmatched. The CDR3 is 16 residues long. The CDR3 DNA reads TGTGCCAGCAGTTCTTCCCTAGCGGGAGGGGCCGGGGAGCTGTTTTTT. As protein: CASSSSLAGGAGELFF.

The chain links TRBV7-3 to TRBJ1-1; no firm D call. Trimming removed 5 bases from V and 4 bases from J, with 20 bases in between. CDR1 and CDR2 (germline): SGHTA, FQGTGA. The length of the CDR3 is 16 residues. DNA of the CDR3: TGTGCCAGCAGCCAAGCCTTCTCGGGGAGCGTCACTGAAGCTTTCTTT. Translated, it gives CASSQAFSGSVTEAFF.

J is TRBJ1-2 and V is TRBV28; 8 positions agree with TRBD1. Germline values: CDR1 MDHEN, CDR2 SYDVKM. CDR3 size: 17 residues. The junction had 10 bases not matched to a gene; V was cut back by 3 bases and J by 1 base. For the CDR3, the DNA is TGTGCCAGCAGTTTTGGCGGGACAGGCGAACTTAACTATGGCTACACCTTC. Amino acids: CASSFGGTGELNYGYTF.

This rearrangement joins TRBV5-6 to TRBJ2-3, with 13 bases identical to TRBD2. Trimming cost V 3 bases and J 5 bases; bases outside gene matches: 9. The CDR3 is 17 amino acids. From germline, CDR1 is SGHDT and CDR2 YYEEEE. The CDR3 is CASSSRTSGSWLDTQYF. CDR3 DNA sequence: TGTGCCAGCAGCTCGCGGACTAGCGGGAGTTGGTTAGATACGCAGTATTTT.

The chain combines TRBV2 with TRBJ1-5, with 12 positions matching TRBD1. J was trimmed by 4 bases and V by 6 bases; bases with no gene match: 4. Looked up from germline, CDR1 is SNHLY and CDR2 is FYNNEI. The CDR3 is 15 residues long. This CDR3 is CASSQGQGANQPQHF. In nucleotides, the CDR3 is TGTGCCAGCAGCCAGGGACAGGGGGCGAATCAGCCCCAGCATTTT.

The rearrangement links TRBV7-2 to TRBJ2-5; 11 bases line up with TRBD1. The V gene's germline CDR1 is SGHTA and CDR2 FQGNSA. The CDR3 runs 18 residues. V trimming: 2 bases; J trimming: 2 bases; junction bases outside the gene matches: 10. The CDR3 loop reads CASSLLGQGAGRQETQYF. The CDR3 nucleotides read TGTGCCAGCAGCTTACTAGGACAGGGGGCGGGCCGGCAAGAGACCCAGTACTTC.

The chain employs TRBV15 and TRBJ1-5; no clear D. Germline V CDR1 and CDR2: LNHNV, YYDKDF (reference sequence). Trimming cost V 3 bases and J 0 bases, with 9 bases left between them. The CDR3 runs 15 residues. CDR3 protein: CATSRDLGSNQPQHF. Written as DNA, the CDR3 is TGTGCCACCAGCAGGGACTTGGGTAGCAATCAGCCCCAGCATTTT.

The chain recombines TRBV5-1 with TRBJ1-2; 7 nucleotides agree with TRBD1. CDR1 and CDR2 (germline): SGHRS, YFSETQ. V gave up 3 bases and J gave up 5 bases; unmatched junction bases: 10. The CDR3 is 15 amino acids. This CDR3 is CASSYLDRVGYGYTF. The CDR3 nucleotides read TGCGCCAGCAGCTACCTAGACAGGGTTGGGTATGGCTACACCTTC.

V usage is TRBV11-2 and J usage is TRBJ1-3; D possibly corresponds to TRBD1 (6 bases). The germline V gene has CDR1 SGHAT and CDR2 FQNNGV. Trimming left V 3 bases short and J 0 bases short, with 15 bases between. The CDR3 is made up of 17 amino acids. The CDR3 spells CASSLGARQGSGNTIYF. The DNA of the CDR3 is TGTGCCAGCAGCTTGGGGGCCCGGCAGGGCTCTGGAAACACCATATATTTT.

This chain joins TRBV28 and TRBJ2-7, with 7 bases matching TRBD2. The germline V gene encodes CDR1 MDHEN and CDR2 SYDVKM. The CDR3 is made up of 19 amino acids. V dropped 2 bases and J dropped 4; count of bases not matched to a gene: 20. Here the CDR3 reads CASSLAGGLLRETTYEQYF. In nucleotides, the CDR3 is TGTGCCAGCAGTTTAGCCGGGGGGTTACTAAGAGAGACCACTTACGAGCAGTACTTC.

The rearrangement uses TRBV9 and TRBJ2-1; D gene unclear. Trimming cost V 0 bases and J 6 bases, with 10 bases left between them. The length of the CDR3 is 14 residues. Germline lookup yields CDR1 SGDLS and CDR2 YYNGEE. The CDR3 DNA reads TGTGCCAGCAGCGTAGCCTTGAGGAGCAATGAGCAGTTCTTC. Amino acid sequence: CASSVALRSNEQFF.

The rearrangement joins TRBV3-1 (or the pseudogene TRBV3-2) to TRBJ1-2; maybe TRBD1 (5 bases). The CDR3 sequence is 12 residues long. Trimming pared 4 bases from V and 4 bases from J, leaving 7 bases between. The germline gives CDR1 LGHDT, CDR2 YNNKEL (reference sequence). This CDR3 reads CASSRQIYGYTF. CDR3 DNA: TGTGCCAGCAGCCGACAGATCTATGGCTACACCTTC.

The sample holds one count of this clone. The chain employs TRBV19 and TRBJ1-1, with D maybe TRBD1 (5 bases). Germline assignment: CDR1 LNHDA and CDR2 SQIVND (reference sequence). CDR3 length equals 15 residues. V lost 3 bases, J lost 1 base, and 12 bases lay in between. The CDR3 sequence: CASSILGQGNTEAFF. As DNA, the CDR3 is TGTGCCAGTAGTATCTTGGGGCAGGGGAACACTGAAGCTTTCTTT.

The chain uses TRBV14 and TRBJ2-3; D unclear. Looked up from germline, CDR1 is SGHDN and CDR2 is FVKESK. The CDR3 spans 14 residues. Trimming pared 0 bases from V and 4 bases from J, leaving 8 bases between. The CDR3 DNA sequence: TGTGCCAGCAGCCAAGACCATCCAGCAGATACGCAGTATTTT. Amino acid sequence: CASSQDHPADTQYF.

The V call is TRBV24-1, the J call TRBJ2-1; D may be TRBD2 (6 bases). Germline lookup yields CDR1 KGHDR and CDR2 SFDVKD. The V and J ends lost 3 bases and 2 bases respectively, with 10 bases between them. This CDR3 has 15 residues. The CDR3 protein is CATSDSGPTYNEQFF. As DNA, the CDR3 is TGTGCCACCAGTGATAGCGGGCCGACCTACAATGAGCAGTTCTTC.

This clone is a singleton in its sample. The V call is TRBV23-1, the J call TRBJ2-7, with D uncertain. TRBV23-1 is an ORF for which the function is uncertain. The V and J ends lost 0 bases and 4 bases respectively, with 10 bases between them. This CDR3 is built from 14 residues. Written as DNA, the CDR3 is TGCGCCAGCAGTCAATCTGGGCCAAAGTACGAGCAGTACTTC. The encoded protein is CASSQSGPKYEQYF.

This rearrangement joins TRBV4-2 to TRBJ2-1, with TRBD2 as a possible D gene (6 bases). This CDR3 is built from 17 residues. From germline, CDR1 is LGHNA and CDR2 YNFKEQ. V lost 6 bases and J 1 base, leaving 19 bases between the germline ends. The CDR3 here is CASSLRYPGSSYNEQFF. Here the CDR3 DNA reads TGTGCCAGCAGTCTCAGATATCCCGGGAGTTCCTACAATGAGCAGTTCTTC.

This clone was recorded a few times. The chain recombines TRBV7-2 with TRBJ2-7; 11 bases match TRBD2. This CDR3 has 15 amino acids. The germline gives CDR1 SGHTA, CDR2 FQGNSA. With V trimmed by 5 bases and J by 2 bases, 5 bases remained unmatched. The chain's CDR3 is CASSPTSGNAYEQYF. The CDR3 DNA reads as TGTGCCAGCAGCCCGACTAGCGGGAACGCCTACGAGCAGTACTTC.

The chain recombines TRBV7-8 with TRBJ2-5; 9 bases align to TRBD2. Germline trimming cut 4 bases from V and 5 bases from J; bases unmatched to any gene: 8. The germline gives CDR1 SGHVS, CDR2 FQNEAQ. The length of the CDR3 is 15 residues. The CDR3 nucleotides read TGTGCCAGCAGCTCGTTAGCGGGAGTAGGGGAGACCCAGTACTTC. Encoded protein: CASSSLAGVGETQYF.